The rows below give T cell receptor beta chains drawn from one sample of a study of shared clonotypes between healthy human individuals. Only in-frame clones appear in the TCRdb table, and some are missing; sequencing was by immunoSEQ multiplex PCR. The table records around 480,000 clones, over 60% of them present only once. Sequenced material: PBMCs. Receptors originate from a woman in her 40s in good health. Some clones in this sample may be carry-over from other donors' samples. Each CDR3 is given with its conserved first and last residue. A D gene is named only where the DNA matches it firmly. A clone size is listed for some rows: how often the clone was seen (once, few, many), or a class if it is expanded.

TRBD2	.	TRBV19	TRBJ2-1	TGTGCCAGTAGAGCGGGAGCCCCCCCCAATGAGCAGTTCTTC	CASRAGAPPNEQFF
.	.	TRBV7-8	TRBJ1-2	TGTGCCAGCAGCTTAACGGACACCTATGGCTACGCCTTC	CASSLTDTYGYAF
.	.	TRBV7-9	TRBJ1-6	TGTGCCAGCAGCGTGACGGGGGATTCACCCCTCCACTTT	CASSVTGDSPLHF
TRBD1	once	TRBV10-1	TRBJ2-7	TGCGCCACCGGCGGACAGGGGAACTACGAGCAGTACTTC	CATGGQGNYEQYF
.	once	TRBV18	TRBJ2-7	TGTGCCAGCTCACGACCACAGAGCTCCTACGAGCAGTACTTC	CASSRPQSSYEQYF
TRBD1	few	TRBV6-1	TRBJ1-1	TGTGCCAGCAGTCCCGGACAGGGCTTGGCCACTGAAGCTTTCTTT	CASSPGQGLATEAFF
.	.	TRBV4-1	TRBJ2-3	TGCGCCAGCAGCCACCCTGGGCCTGTCACAGATACGCAGTATTTT	CASSHPGPVTDTQYF
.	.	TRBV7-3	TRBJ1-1	TGTGCCAGCAGCCCGACGGGGTGGGGGAGCGACACTGAAGCTTTCTTT	CASSPTGWGSDTEAFF
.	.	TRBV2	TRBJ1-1	TGTGCCAGCAGGTTGGGGGGGCACACTGAAGCTTTCTTT	CASRLGGHTEAFF
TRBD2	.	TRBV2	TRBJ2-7	TGTGCCAGCAGGGTGGGGACTAGCGGGAGTCACGAGCAGTACTTC	CASRVGTSGSHEQYF
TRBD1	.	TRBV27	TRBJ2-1	TGTGCCAGCAGTTTCACAGGGACAGTAAGGTACAATGAGCAGTTCTTC	CASSFTGTVRYNEQFF
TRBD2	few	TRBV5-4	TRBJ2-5	TGTGCCAGCAGCTTAGCGGGAGTCGCGGAGACCCAGTACTTC	CASSLAGVAETQYF
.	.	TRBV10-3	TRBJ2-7	TGTGCCATCAGTACAAGCGGGCGGAACTACGAGCAGTACTTC	CAISTSGRNYEQYF
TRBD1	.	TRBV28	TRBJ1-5	TGTGCCAGCAGTGGACAGGGCCCCGCGGGCCAGCCCCAGCATTTT	CASSGQGPAGQPQHF
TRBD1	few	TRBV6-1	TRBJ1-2	TGTGCCAGCAGTGAGACAGGGGTTGGGCAGAGGGAAGGCTACACCTTC	CASSETGVGQREGYTF
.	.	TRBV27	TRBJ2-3	TGTGCCAGCAGTTCCACGGGGGCGCACAGCACAGATACGCAGTATTTT	CASSSTGAHSTDTQYF
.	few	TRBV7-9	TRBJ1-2	TGTGCCAGCAGCTACGACTGGTCTTACTATGGCTACACCTTC	CASSYDWSYYGYTF
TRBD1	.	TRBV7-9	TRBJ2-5	TGTGCCAGCAGCCCGGGGGACAGGGGCGCTCGAGAGACCCAGTACTTC	CASSPGDRGARETQYF
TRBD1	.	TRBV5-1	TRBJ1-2	TGCGCCAGCAGCTTGGAGGGACAGAACTATGGCTACACCTTC	CASSLEGQNYGYTF
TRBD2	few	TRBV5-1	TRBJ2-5	TGCGCCAGCAGCTCTACTAGCGGGAGACAGACCCAGTACTTC	CASSSTSGRQTQYF
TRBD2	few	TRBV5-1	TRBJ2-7	TGCGCCAGCGGCTTACTAGCGGGAGGTCGCTACGAGCAGTACTTC	CASGLLAGGRYEQYF
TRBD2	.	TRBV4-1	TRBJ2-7	TGCGCCAGCAGCCAGACTAGCGGGAGCCAATACGAGCAGTACTTC	CASSQTSGSQYEQYF
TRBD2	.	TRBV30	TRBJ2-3	TGTGCCTGGAGGACTAGCGGGAGCACAGATACGCAGTATTTT	CAWRTSGSTDTQYF
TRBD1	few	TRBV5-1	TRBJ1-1	TGCGCCAGCGTGGCCGGGACAGGGACTATGAACACTGAAGCTTTCTTT	CASVAGTGTMNTEAFF
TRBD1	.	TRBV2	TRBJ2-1	TGTGCCAGCAGGCAGGGCCTACAGGGGTTGGGTGAGCAGTTCTTC	CASRQGLQGLGEQFF
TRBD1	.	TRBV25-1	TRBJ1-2	TGTGCCAGCAGAAGAGGGGGCGGGGGCTATGGCTACACCTTC	CASRRGGGGYGYTF
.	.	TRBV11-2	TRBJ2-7	TGTGCCAGCAGCTTCGTGGGGGACTCCTACGAGCAGTACTTC	CASSFVGDSYEQYF
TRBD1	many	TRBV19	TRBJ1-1	TGTGCCAGTAGTGGACAGGGTACTGAAGCTTTCTTT	CASSGQGTEAFF
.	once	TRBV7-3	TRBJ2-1	TGTGCCAGCAGCCCCCGGCAGACCCCTCCCAATGAGCAGTTCTTC	CASSPRQTPPNEQFF
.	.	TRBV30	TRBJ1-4	TGTGCCTGGAGTGTAGGACAGACATTTGAAAAACTGTTTTTT	CAWSVGQTFEKLFF
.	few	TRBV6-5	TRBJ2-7	TGTGCCAGCAGGCGGGCCAATGGCTACGAGCAGTACTTC	CASRRANGYEQYF
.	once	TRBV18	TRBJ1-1	TGTGCCAGCTCACCCTCCAGGCCGAACACTGAAGCTTTCTTT	CASSPSRPNTEAFF
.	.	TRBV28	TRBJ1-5	TGTGCCAGCAGCCGGACGGTAAATCAGCCCCAGCATTTT	CASSRTVNQPQHF
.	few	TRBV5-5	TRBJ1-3	TGTGCCAGCAGCCCCTACCAGGACAGCTCCGGAAACACCATATATTTT	CASSPYQDSSGNTIYF
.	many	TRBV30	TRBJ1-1	TGTGCCTACAAAACGAACACTGAAGCTTTCTTT	CAYKTNTEAFF
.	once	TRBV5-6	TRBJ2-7	TGTGCCAGCAGCTTGCGGGCGGAACACTACGAGCAGTACTTC	CASSLRAEHYEQYF
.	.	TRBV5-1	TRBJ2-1	TGCGCCAGCAGCTTGGATGGGGTTTCCTACAATGAGCAGTTCTTC	CASSLDGVSYNEQFF
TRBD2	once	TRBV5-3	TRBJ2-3	TGTGCCAGAAGCCCAGGACTAGCGGAAGGAGGGACAGATACGCAGTATTTT	CARSPGLAEGGTDTQYF
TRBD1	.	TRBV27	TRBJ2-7	TGTGCCAGCGGCCACAGGGGTAGGTCCTACGAGCAGTACTTC	CASGHRGRSYEQYF
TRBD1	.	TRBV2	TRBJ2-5	TGTGCCAGCTTGGACAGGGCCAAAGAGACCCAGTACTTC	CASLDRAKETQYF
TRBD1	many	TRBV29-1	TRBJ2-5	TGCAGCGTTACGACAGGGTCTCCAGAGACCCAGTACTTC	CSVTTGSPETQYF
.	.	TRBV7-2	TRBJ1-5	TGTGCCAGCAGCTTAGCGGGAGGGGGTCAGCCCCAGCATTTT	CASSLAGGGQPQHF
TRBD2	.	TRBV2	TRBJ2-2	TGTGCCAGCAGTGAAGCGCAGGGCGGGAGGCCCCCGGTGGGGGAGCTGTTTTTT	CASSEAQGGRPPVGELFF
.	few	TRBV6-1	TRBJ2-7	TGTGCCAGCAGTGAGGGGGGAAATGGCGAGCAGTACTTC	CASSEGGNGEQYF
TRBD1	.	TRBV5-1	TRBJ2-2	TGCGCCAGCAGCTCGGGGACAGTAACGAACACCGGGGAGCTGTTTTTT	CASSSGTVTNTGELFF
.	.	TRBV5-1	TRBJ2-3	TGCGCCAGCAGCTTGGGCACCTTCACAGATACGCAGTATTTT	CASSLGTFTDTQYF
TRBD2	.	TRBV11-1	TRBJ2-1	TGTGCCAGCAACCCCGGGACTACCTCCTACAATGAGCAGTTCTTC	CASNPGTTSYNEQFF